This T cell receptor (beta chain) was obtained from a study of blood T cell repertoires in COVID-19. Study-level information: COVID-19 samples collected from the United States, Italy and Spain covered acute and convalescent phases.

Seattle patients were enrolled during active infection and followed longitudinally. Generated by immunoSEQ multiplex PCR, the TCRdb table keeps only in-frame clones and is missing some. The sample shows hundreds of thousands of clones, 83% of them seen only once. V shed 9 bases and J 5 bases; nucleotides not matched to a gene: 4. The CDR3 contains 12 residues. CDR1 is SNHLY and CDR2 is FYNNEI in the germline V gene. The chain carries TRBV2 and TRBJ2-7; the match to TRBD1 covers 10 bases. The clonotype was recovered from a woman under 40 with COVID-19, enrolled during active disease. Sample: peripheral blood. This CDR3 reads CARGQGEDEQYF. Here the CDR3 DNA reads TGTGCCAGAGGACAGGGGGAGGACGAGCAGTACTTC.